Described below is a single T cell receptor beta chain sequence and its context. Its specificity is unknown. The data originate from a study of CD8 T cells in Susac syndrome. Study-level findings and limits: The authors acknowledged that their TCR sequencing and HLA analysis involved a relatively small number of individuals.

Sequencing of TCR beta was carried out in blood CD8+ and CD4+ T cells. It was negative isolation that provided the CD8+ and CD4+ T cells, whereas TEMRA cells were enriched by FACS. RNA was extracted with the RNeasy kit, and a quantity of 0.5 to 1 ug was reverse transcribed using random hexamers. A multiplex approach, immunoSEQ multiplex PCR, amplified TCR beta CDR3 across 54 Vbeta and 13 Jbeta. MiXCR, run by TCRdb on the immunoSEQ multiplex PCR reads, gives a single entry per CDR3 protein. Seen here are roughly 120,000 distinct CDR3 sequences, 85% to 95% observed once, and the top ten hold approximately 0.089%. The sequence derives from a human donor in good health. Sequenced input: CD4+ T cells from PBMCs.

The DNA of the CDR3 is TGTGCCAGCAGTTCGGGACAGCTCGGTCAGCCCCAGCATTTT. Its translation is CASSSGQLGQPQHF. This chain uses TRBV28 with TRBJ1-5, with 7 bases fitting TRBD1. The CDR3 runs to 14 residues. V was pared by 4 bases and J by 6 bases, with 6 bases of the junction left unmatched. Germline V gives CDR1 MDHEN, CDR2 SYDVKM. The complete variable domain, with remaining parts taken from reference TRBV28 and TRBJ1-5, reads DVKVTQSSRYLVKRTGEKVFLECVQDMDHENMFWYRQDPGLGLRLIYFSYDVKMKEKGDIPEGYSVSREKKERFSLILESASTNQTSMYLCASSSGQLGQPQHFGDGTRLSIL.